Each of the 32 T cell receptor beta chains below was sequenced from the same sample in a study of type 1 regulatory T cells. These receptors lack a known antigen. In TCRdb, the reads were re-called with MiXCR into one record per CDR3 protein. The sample holds 60,000 to 70,000 distinct CDR3 sequences, approximately 50% seen once. The sequenced material came from cultured non-Tr1 T cells, either the whole culture or a sorted T cell fraction (not recorded which). The receptors were sampled from a human donor in good health.

The rearrangement joins TRBV10-3 to TRBJ2-1, with D unresolved. Germline CDR1 ENHRY, CDR2 SYGVKD. The CDR3 spans 13 residues. Trimming stripped 0 bases from V and 9 bases from J, with 9 bases between. The CDR3 is CAISESVGSEQFF. The CDR3 nucleotides read TGTGCCATCAGTGAGTCTGTGGGAAGTGAGCAGTTCTTC.

Comment on this clonotype: Compared with germline, one end of the junction differs, possibly owing to a read error. The CDR3 loop is CASSLFDSQKTQYF. CDR3 DNA sequence: TGCGCCAGCAGCTTATTTGACAGCCAAAAGACCCAGTACTTC. This rearrangement joins TRBV5-1 to TRBJ2-5; D is perhaps TRBD1 (5 bases). Germline V gene lookup returns CDR1 SGHRS and CDR2 YFSETQ. There are 14 residues in the CDR3.

This rearrangement joins TRBV12-3 or TRBV12-4 to TRBJ2-5; D is ambiguous. The V and J ends lost 5 bases and 5 bases respectively, with 12 bases between them. The CDR3 loop spans 13 amino acids. The CDR3, as DNA: TGTGCCAGCAGTCCGATGATTAGGGAGACCCAGTACTTC. This gives the protein CASSPMIRETQYF.

In this sample, this clonotype turned up a few times. The chain carries TRBV5-1 and TRBJ2-6, with TRBD1 matching 9 bases. The germline V gene has CDR1 SGHRS and CDR2 YFSETQ. The CDR3 has 16 residues. V was pared by 4 bases and J by 4 bases, with 6 bases of the junction left unmatched. The CDR3 DNA reads TGCGCCAGCAGCCCAACAGGGGGCTCAGGGGCCAACGTCCTGACTTTC. Translation gives CASSPTGGSGANVLTF.

This clonotype was observed a handful of times. The rearrangement uses TRBV3-1 and TRBJ1-2; D uncertain. V lost 2 bases, J lost 2 bases, and 9 bases lay in between. CDR1 and CDR2 (germline): LGHDT, YNNKEL (reference sequence). There are 14 residues in the CDR3. This CDR3 reads CASSQSGRNYGYTF. CDR3 DNA: TGTGCCAGCAGCCAATCGGGGAGAAACTATGGCTACACCTTC.

The chain has TRBV6-5 and TRBJ1-1; weak D call: TRBD1 (6 bases). CDR3 length equals 14 residues. The V and J ends lost 4 bases and 1 base respectively, with 10 bases between them. Germline V gene sequence: CDR1 MNHEY, CDR2 SVGAGI. In DNA form, the CDR3 reads TGTGCCAGCAGTTCCGGGACATCGAACACTGAAGCTTTCTTT. Its protein is CASSSGTSNTEAFF.

The rearrangement uses TRBV5-1 and TRBJ2-5; 9 bases agree with TRBD1. The CDR3 is 14 residues long. CDR1 is SGHRS and CDR2 is YFSETQ in the germline V gene. The J segment lost 5 bases and the V segment lost 3 bases, leaving 5 bases of the junction unmatched. CDR3 protein: CASSYGQGMETQYF. For the CDR3, the DNA is TGCGCCAGCAGCTACGGACAGGGGATGGAGACCCAGTACTTC.

The chain has TRBV5-1 and TRBJ2-2; possibly TRBD1 for D (6 bases). CDR3 length: 14 amino acids. The germline V and J ends were trimmed by 4 bases and 4 bases, with 11 bases remaining between them. Per the germline V gene, CDR1 is SGHRS and CDR2 is YFSETQ. CDR3 nucleotide sequence: TGCGCCAGCAGCACCATCAGGGGCACCGGGGAGCTGTTTTTT. This sequence encodes CASSTIRGTGELFF.

CDR3 in amino acids: CASKDSGEVEAFF. The CDR3 DNA reads as TGCGCCAGCAAAGATTCGGGTGAGGTTGAAGCTTTCTTT. The rearrangement joins TRBV5-1 to TRBJ1-1; D unclear. Per the germline V gene, CDR1 is SGHRS and CDR2 is YFSETQ. The CDR3 loop spans 13 amino acids. V lost 6 bases and J 7 bases, leaving 16 bases between the germline ends.

This clonotype is deemed medium-sized. The V call is TRBV29-1, the J call TRBJ1-5; D gene ambiguous. Germline V gene data show CDR1 as SQVTM and CDR2 as ANQGSEA. The V end lost 6 bases, the J end lost 1 base, and 7 bases lay between the germline ends. The CDR3 consists of 12 residues. The CDR3 protein is CSVAQSNQPQHF. The CDR3, as DNA: TGCAGCGTCGCACAGAGCAATCAGCCCCAGCATTTT.

The chain uses TRBV7-9 and TRBJ2-2; possibly TRBD2 for D (6 bases). Germline CDR1 reads SEHNR; CDR2 reads FQNEAQ (reference sequence). The CDR3 runs 14 residues. CDR3 nucleotide sequence: TGTGCTAGCGCTCTGGGGGGGAACACCGGGGAGCTGTTTTTT. It translates to CASALGGNTGELFF.

V gene TRBV20-1 combines with J gene TRBJ1-2; no definite D call. Trimming removed 0 bases from V and 1 base from J, with 12 bases in between. CDR3 size: 15 residues. Germline V gene lookup returns CDR1 DFQATT and CDR2 SNEGSKA (reference sequence). The CDR3 region has the DNA TGCAGTGCTAGAGATGGGGAAGGCCTTAACTATGGCTACACCTTC. Residues: CSARDGEGLNYGYTF.

There are a few counts of this clonotype. This chain joins TRBV4-1 and TRBJ1-2, with D maybe TRBD1 (6 bases). V was trimmed by 3 bases and J by 6 bases, leaving 14 bases between them. The germline V gene encodes CDR1 MGHRA and CDR2 YSYEKL. This CDR3 region has 14 residues. The CDR3 sequence: CASSHQGRSNGYTF. CDR3 DNA sequence: TGCGCCAGCAGCCATCAGGGGCGCTCGAATGGCTACACCTTC.

This clonotype was observed a few times. Its ends do not fully match the called genes, so a read error is possible. The chain employs TRBV7-7 and TRBJ1-1; 9 bases fit TRBD1. CDR1 and CDR2 (germline): SSHAT, FNYEAQ (reference sequence). The CDR3 length is 13 residues. In nucleotides, the CDR3 is TGTGCTAGCAGCTTCGACAGGGGGGGTGAAGCTTTCTTT. Its translation: CASSFDRGGEAFF.

The V gene is TRBV28, the J gene TRBJ2-3, with TRBD2 identical over 9 bases. This CDR3 region has 14 residues. The V segment lost 8 bases and the J segment 10 bases; nucleotides outside the gene matches: 13. Germline V CDR1 and CDR2: MDHEN, SYDVKM. The CDR3 DNA is TGTGCCAGCGGGTTGGGACTAGCCCATAGTGCGCAGTATTTT. Protein: CASGLGLAHSAQYF.

The chain carries TRBV29-1 and TRBJ2-5; D is tentatively TRBD1 or TRBD2 (7 bases each). The V gene lost 4 bases and the J gene lost 2 bases, with 17 bases spanning the gap. The CDR3 contains 15 residues. CDR1 and CDR2 (germline): SQVTM, ANQGSEA. The CDR3 DNA reads as TGCAGCGTTGGTCTCCCAGGGGGGGCACAAGAGACCCAGTACTTC. This codes for CSVGLPGGAQETQYF.

J is TRBJ2-7 and V is TRBV12-3 or TRBV12-4, with 9 bases fitting TRBD1. The junction had 8 bases not matched to a gene; V was cut back by 6 bases and J by 2 bases. This CDR3 has 15 residues. The chain's CDR3 is CASSRDRGRTYEQYF. The CDR3 nucleotides are TGTGCCAGCAGCCGAGACAGGGGGAGGACCTACGAGCAGTACTTC.

The chain uses TRBV6-1 and TRBJ2-7; TRBD1 or TRBD2 may be the D gene (5 bases each). CDR3 size: 15 residues. V lost 3 bases and J lost 4, with 16 bases in between. In germline, CDR1 is MNHNS, CDR2 SASEGT. This chain's CDR3 is CASSEEPGRIYEQYF. In DNA, the CDR3 is TGTGCCAGCAGTGAGGAGCCGGGACGGATATACGAGCAGTACTTC.

The genes are TRBV19 and TRBJ1-2; 7 nucleotides align to TRBD1. In germline, CDR1 is LNHDA, CDR2 SQIVND (reference sequence). The CDR3 is 14 amino acids. Trimming at V came to 5 bases and at J to 4 bases, leaving 7 bases not matched to a gene. CDR3 coding DNA: TGTGCCAGTAGTGGTACCGGGACAGTCTATGGCTACACCTTC. Protein product: CASSGTGTVYGYTF.

The chain links TRBV20-1 to TRBJ1-6; 9 bases map to TRBD1. CDR3 size: 21 residues. J was trimmed by 3 bases and V by 1 base; bases with no gene match: 19. In germline, CDR1 is DFQATT, CDR2 SNEGSKA (reference sequence). CDR3 loop: CSARAALTGQGVSHYNSPLHF. In nucleotides, the CDR3 is TGCAGTGCTAGAGCCGCGCTTACGGGACAGGGAGTCTCACACTATAATTCACCCCTCCACTTT.

The chain carries TRBV5-1 and TRBJ2-5, with a possible D match to TRBD1 (5 bases). The V and J ends lost 4 bases and 5 bases respectively, with 15 bases between them. The CDR3 sequence is 14 residues long. Germline V CDR1 and CDR2: SGHRS, YFSETQ. The CDR3 loop reads CASSVTVTAETQYF. The DNA for the CDR3 is TGCGCCAGCAGCGTGACAGTGACGGCCGAGACCCAGTACTTC. Supplemented by reference TRBV5-1 and TRBJ2-5, the full variable domain reads KAGVTQTPRYLIKTRGQQVTLSCSPISGHRSVSWYQQTPGQGLQFLFEYFSETQRNKGNFPGRFSGRQFSNSRSEMNVSTLELGDSALYLCASSVTVTAETQYFGPGTRLLVL.

V and J are TRBV3-1 and TRBJ2-5; D is unresolved. The CDR3 totals 12 residues. Germline V gene data show CDR1 as LGHDT and CDR2 as YNNKEL (reference sequence). V was trimmed by 1 base and J by 8 bases, leaving 8 bases between them. CDR3 region: CASSQGDGTQYF. The CDR3 region has the DNA TGTGCCAGCAGCCAAGGGGATGGTACCCAGTACTTC.

The chain employs TRBV7-9 and TRBJ2-7; TRBD1 matches 7 bases. Trimming took 6 bases from V and 2 from J; bases not matched to a gene: 4. Per the germline V gene, CDR1 is SEHNR and CDR2 is FQNEAQ (reference sequence). The CDR3 loop spans 13 amino acids. CDR3: CASSWDSPYEQYF. CDR3 nucleotides: TGTGCCAGCAGTTGGGACAGCCCCTACGAGCAGTACTTC.

About this clonotype: One base away lies a much larger clone, so this may be a sequencing read error. The chain combines TRBV12-3 or TRBV12-4 with TRBJ2-2, with D possibly called TRBD1 or TRBD2 (6 bases each). The V and J ends lost 6 bases and 9 bases respectively, with 20 bases between them. This CDR3 is built from 15 residues. DNA of the CDR3: TGTGCCAGCAGGGACGACTGGGGGGCAACCCGGGAGCTGTTTTTT. It translates to CASRDDWGATRELFF.

The V gene is TRBV7-3, the J gene TRBJ2-7; D is undetermined. The CDR3 is made up of 14 amino acids. V lost 6 bases and J 0 bases, leaving 12 bases between the germline ends. Germline V gene data show CDR1 as SGHTA and CDR2 as FQGTGA. CDR3 protein: CASSSTGSSYEQYF. In nucleotides, the CDR3 is TGTGCCAGCAGTTCGACGGGCAGCTCCTACGAGCAGTACTTC.

V gene TRBV5-6 combines with J gene TRBJ1-1; TRBD1 might be the D (6 bases). The CDR3 loop spans 16 amino acids. Germline CDR1 SGHDT, CDR2 YYEEEE. Trimming pared 5 bases from V and 3 bases from J, leaving 20 bases between. In nucleotides, the CDR3 is TGTGCCAGCAGTTTCAGGACAGCTTCGACCTACACTGAAGCTTTCTTT. Translated: CASSFRTASTYTEAFF.

The chain recombines TRBV3-1 with TRBJ2-5, with 9 positions matching TRBD2. The germline V gene has CDR1 LGHDT and CDR2 YNNKEL (reference sequence). The CDR3 totals 15 residues. V lost 4 bases and J lost 4; bases outside the gene matches: 7. CDR3 nucleotide sequence: TGTGCCAGCAGCCGGAGCGGGGGGATCAGAGAGACCCAGTACTTC. Translation: CASSRSGGIRETQYF.

V gene TRBV5-5 combines with J gene TRBJ2-2, with D tentatively TRBD1 or TRBD2 (5 bases each). Germline lookup yields CDR1 SGHKS and CDR2 YYEKEE (reference sequence). V gave up 4 bases and J gave up 6 bases, with 10 bases separating them. CDR3 length: 13 amino acids. The CDR3 nucleotides are TGTGCCAGCAGCAGAGGGGACCCCGGGGAGCTGTTTTTT. Translation: CASSRGDPGELFF.

The V call is TRBV12-3 or TRBV12-4, the J call TRBJ2-1; 7 positions agree with TRBD1. V was clipped by 6 bases and J by 2 bases; unmatched bases: 4. The CDR3 loop spans 14 amino acids. The CDR3 region is CASSHDRAYNEQFF. CDR3 sequence (DNA): TGTGCCAGCAGCCACGACAGGGCCTACAATGAGCAGTTCTTC.

The V and J genes are TRBV28 and TRBJ2-2, with 8 bases identical to TRBD1. The J segment lost 4 bases and the V segment lost 6 bases, leaving 7 bases of the junction unmatched. Germline-derived CDR1 and CDR2 are MDHEN and SYDVKM. CDR3 length equals 15 residues. The CDR3 spells CASRTTGEPTGELFF. The DNA for the CDR3 is TGTGCCAGCAGAACGACAGGGGAGCCCACCGGGGAGCTGTTTTTT.

The chain links TRBV3-1 to TRBJ1-5; D is possibly TRBD1 (5 bases). Per germline, CDR1 LGHDT and CDR2 YNNKEL (reference sequence). V was trimmed by 1 base and J by 6 bases, leaving 13 bases between them. The CDR3 is 15 amino acids. CDR3: CASSQVAGKGQPQHF. In DNA, the CDR3 is TGTGCCAGCAGCCAAGTTGCAGGGAAGGGTCAGCCCCAGCATTTT.

This clonotype occurred a few times. J is TRBJ1-5 and V is TRBV20-1; tentatively, D is TRBD1 (5 bases). This CDR3 region has 17 residues. V was trimmed by 0 bases and J by 4 bases, leaving 19 bases between them. Per germline, CDR1 DFQATT and CDR2 SNEGSKA (reference sequence). The CDR3 protein is CSARDGGRGGPNQPQHF. The DNA for the CDR3 is TGCAGTGCTAGAGATGGGGGTCGTGGGGGACCTAATCAGCCCCAGCATTTT.